These 12 T cell receptor beta chains were all obtained from the same sample, sequenced in a study of human T cells and chemical hapten exposure. TCRdb ran MiXCR on the RACE reads and lists one entry per CDR3 protein. The profile shows about 100,000 distinct CDR3 sequences, around 10% of them singletons. Time point noted: patch test 2, 6 weeks after DPC sensitization. Sample treatment: therapeutic diphenylcyclopropenone sensitization with weekly scalp DPC. The sequencing here drew on whole blood, taken in connection with sensitization to the hapten diphenylcyclopropenone (DPC). The receptor set was obtained from a woman in her thirties or forties with alopecia areata. Some clones in this sample may be carry-over from other donors' samples.

The chain recombines TRBV18 with TRBJ2-3, with D perhaps matching TRBD1 (6 bases). Between the trimmed V and J ends, which lost 6 bases and 3 bases, there was a span of 13 bases. The CDR3 sequence is 14 residues long. CDR1 is KGHSH, CDR2 LQKENI, per germline. The CDR3 here is CASSLVGTTDTQYF. The CDR3 DNA sequence: TGTGCCAGCTCCCTCGTGGGGACAACAGATACGCAGTATTTT.

This chain uses TRBV19 with TRBJ2-3, with 7 bases lining up with TRBD1. Trimming cost V 2 bases and J 3 bases; bases outside gene matches: 8. There are 16 residues in the CDR3. CDR1 is LNHDA, CDR2 SQIVND, per germline (reference sequence). The CDR3 spells CASSIRGRRSTDTQYF. CDR3 sequence (DNA): TGTGCCAGTAGTATAAGGGGGCGCCGATCTACAGATACGCAGTATTTT.

This rearrangement joins TRBV6-2 or TRBV6-3 to TRBJ1-2; TRBD1 agrees at 7 bases. Trimming at V came to 3 bases and at J to 7 bases, leaving 8 bases not matched to a gene. The CDR3 is made up of 14 amino acids. Germline-derived CDR1 and CDR2 are MNHEY and SVGEGT. CDR3 coding DNA: TGTGCCAGCAGTTATGAGAACAGGGGTGCTGGCTACACCTTC. Amino acid sequence: CASSYENRGAGYTF.

J is TRBJ1-1 and V is TRBV7-9; D gene ambiguous. The V and J ends lost 5 bases and 1 base respectively, with 8 bases between them. The germline V gene encodes CDR1 SEHNR and CDR2 FQNEAQ (reference sequence). This CDR3 is built from 13 residues. The CDR3 sequence: CASSPRPNTEAFF. In nucleotides, the CDR3 is TGTGCCAGCAGCCCTCGACCGAACACTGAAGCTTTCTTT.

This clonotype was seen many times. This chain joins TRBV29-1 and TRBJ2-7; 7 nucleotides line up with TRBD2. Germline V lookup: CDR1 SQVTM, CDR2 ANQGSEA. Trimming cost V 1 base and J 4 bases; bases outside gene matches: 1. The CDR3 has 12 residues. The CDR3 loop is CSVEAGGYEQYF. The CDR3 DNA reads as TGCAGCGTTGAAGCGGGGGGATACGAGCAGTACTTC.

This clonotype came up many times. The chain couples TRBV12-3 or TRBV12-4 to TRBJ1-1; D is ambiguous. V was clipped by 5 bases and J by 3 bases, with 16 bases between them. The CDR3 sequence is 15 residues long. CDR3 amino acids: CASSLPLSADTEAFF. As DNA, the CDR3 is TGTGCCAGCAGTCTTCCCCTCTCCGCCGACACTGAAGCTTTCTTT.

V usage is TRBV19 and J usage is TRBJ2-6, with TRBD1 matching 10 bases. CDR1 is LNHDA, CDR2 SQIVND, per germline (reference sequence). V gave up 1 base and J gave up 4 bases; unmatched junction bases: 1. This CDR3 has 16 residues. The CDR3 region is CASSIGQGAGANVLTF. CDR3 sequence (DNA): TGTGCCAGTAGTATAGGACAGGGGGCCGGGGCCAACGTCCTGACTTTC.

V and J are TRBV9 and TRBJ2-1; TRBD2 matches 11 bases. Germline assignment: CDR1 SGDLS and CDR2 YYNGEE. The CDR3 is made up of 17 amino acids. The ends lost 0 bases at V and 5 bases at J; junction bases unmatched: 7. CDR3 residues: CASSVGLAGGLNNEQFF. The CDR3 DNA follows: TGTGCCAGCAGCGTAGGGCTAGCGGGGGGACTAAACAATGAGCAGTTCTTC.

The CDR3 loop reads CATVLLLAGGPVEQFF. The DNA of the CDR3 is TGTGCCACCGTACTCCTGCTAGCGGGGGGGCCGGTTGAGCAGTTCTTC. The chain uses TRBV6-2 or TRBV6-3 and TRBJ2-1; TRBD2 agrees at 12 bases. V lost 10 bases to trimming and J lost 9 bases; unmatched junction nucleotides: 16. CDR1 and CDR2 from the germline V gene are MNHEY and SVGEGT. The CDR3 runs 16 residues.

This clonotype was seen ten or more times. V is TRBV7-8 and J is TRBJ2-2, with D possibly TRBD1 on 6 matching bases. In germline, CDR1 is SGHVS, CDR2 FQNEAQ. V lost 3 bases and J 2 bases, leaving 13 bases between the germline ends. The CDR3 length is 16 residues. The CDR3 DNA reads as TGTGCCAGCAGCTTGGAGGACAGACGAAACACCGGGGAGCTGTTTTTT. It yields the protein CASSLEDRRNTGELFF.

At least ten counts were recorded for this clonotype. The chain carries TRBV7-6 and TRBJ2-6, with 10 bases matching TRBD2. V gave up 1 base and J gave up 4 bases; unmatched junction bases: 10. The CDR3 loop spans 19 amino acids. Looked up from germline, CDR1 is SGHVS and CDR2 is FNYEAQ. The CDR3 DNA reads as TGTGCCAGCAGCTTAGACCTAGCGGGGGCCCTCTCCGGGGCCAACGTCCTGACTTTC. Its translation is CASSLDLAGALSGANVLTF.

This clonotype was seen repeatedly, ten times or more. This chain connects TRBV11-3 to TRBJ2-3, with TRBD2 identical over 7 bases. After removal of 4 bases from V and 4 bases from J, the junction contained 8 bases not matched to a gene. Germline V CDR1 and CDR2: SGHNT, YENEEA. The CDR3 runs to 15 residues. The CDR3 nucleotides are TGTGCCAGCAGCTCAGGACTAGTTTCCCCAGATACGCAGTATTTT. Its protein product is CASSSGLVSPDTQYF.